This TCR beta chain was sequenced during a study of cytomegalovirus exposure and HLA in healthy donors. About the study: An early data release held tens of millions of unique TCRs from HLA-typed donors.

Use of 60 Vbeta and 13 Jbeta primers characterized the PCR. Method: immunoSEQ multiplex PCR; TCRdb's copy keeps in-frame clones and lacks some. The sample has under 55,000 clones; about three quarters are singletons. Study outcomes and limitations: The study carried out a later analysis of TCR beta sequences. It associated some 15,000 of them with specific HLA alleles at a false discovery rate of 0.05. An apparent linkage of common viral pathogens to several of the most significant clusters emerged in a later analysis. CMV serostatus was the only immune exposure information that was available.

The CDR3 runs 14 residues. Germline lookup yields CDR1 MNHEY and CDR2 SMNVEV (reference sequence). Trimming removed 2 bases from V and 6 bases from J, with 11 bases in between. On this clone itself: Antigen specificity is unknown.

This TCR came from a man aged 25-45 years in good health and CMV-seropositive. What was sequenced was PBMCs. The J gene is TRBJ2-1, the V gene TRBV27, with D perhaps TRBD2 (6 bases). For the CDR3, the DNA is TGTGCCAGCAGTTTAGGAGGGACCAGCAATGAGCAGTTCTTC. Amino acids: CASSLGGTSNEQFF.